These 24 T cell receptor beta chains originate from one sample sequenced in a study of CXCR3-negative and CXCR3-positive naive CD8 T cells. General observations from the study: Higher TRB CDR3 hydrophobicity marked CXCR3-positive naive cells relative to CXCR3-negative naive cells.

TRB cDNA libraries were made by UMI-labeled 5' RACE. TCRdb reanalyzed the 5' RACE reads and collapses them to one entry per CDR3 protein, without DNA. Its clone listing holds roughly 120,000 distinct CDR3 sequences. Their specific antigens are unknown. What was sequenced was naive CXCR3+ CD8+ T cells from blood. The subset: CD45RO-CCR7+CD27+CD95- naive CD8+ T cells expressing CXCR3 (TNR3+). The receptors here all came from a human donor in good health. Some clones in this sample may be carry-over from other donors' samples.

The V call is TRBV19, the J call TRBJ1-1; TCRdb picks TRBD1, but there is no DNA to check that call. Germline CDR1 is LNHDA and CDR2 is SQIVND (reference sequence). CDR3 length: 15 residues. The CDR3: CASSQDGTGNTEAFF. Full variable domain (outside the CDR3, taken from reference TRBV19 and TRBJ1-1): DGGITQSPKYLFRKEGQNVTLSCEQNLNHDAMYWYRQDPGQGLRLIYYSQIVNDFQKGDIAEGYSVSREKKESFPLTVTSAQKNPTAFYLCASSQDGTGNTEAFFGQGTRLTVV.

The chain joins TRBV29-1 to TRBJ2-1; TCRdb reports TRBD2, a call that lacks DNA to check it against. This CDR3 has 19 residues. Germline assignment: CDR1 SQVTM and CDR2 ANQGSEA. The CDR3 sequence: CSVDFQQTSGRGPYNEQFF.

The chain links TRBV6-1 to TRBJ2-7; TCRdb returns TRBD1, unconfirmable since there is no DNA. CDR1 and CDR2 (germline): MNHNS, SASEGT. This CDR3 region has 18 residues. The CDR3 reads CASSPRVPGQGPWDEQYF.

The rearrangement joins TRBV24-1 to TRBJ1-5; TCRdb lists TRBD1, though no DNA is available to test this call. In germline, CDR1 is KGHDR, CDR2 SFDVKD. The CDR3 has 13 residues. This CDR3 reads CATSDPGGEPQHF.

V usage is TRBV4-2 and J usage is TRBJ2-5; the D call from TCRdb, TRBD2, cannot be confirmed without DNA. The CDR3 consists of 18 residues. CDR1 is LGHNA and CDR2 is YNFKEQ in the germline V gene. CDR3 residues: CASSQLAGGPLWGETQYF.

CDR3 sequence: CASSQEAGIGYGYTF. V is TRBV3-1 and J is TRBJ1-2; TCRdb's assignment of TRBD1 cannot be checked, as there is no DNA. Germline assignment: CDR1 LGHDT and CDR2 YNNKEL (reference sequence). This CDR3 is 15 amino acids long.

The CDR3 loop reads CASSSQQGITDTQYF. This chain links TRBV7-8 with TRBJ2-3; there is no DNA to check the TCRdb D call of TRBD1. The CDR3 loop spans 15 amino acids. Germline V gives CDR1 SGHVS, CDR2 FQNEAQ.

CDR3 loop: CASSGGYRTYF. The chain employs TRBV2 and TRBJ2-4. This CDR3 spans 11 amino acids. Germline V gene data show CDR1 as SNHLY and CDR2 as FYNNEI.

The CDR3 is CASSSRDRYTDTQYF. This chain links TRBV19 with TRBJ2-3; TCRdb names TRBD1, which stays unverified in the absence of DNA. Germline CDR1 reads LNHDA; CDR2 reads SQIVND (reference sequence). There are 15 residues in the CDR3.

The chain couples TRBV5-5 to TRBJ2-3. Germline V gene sequence: CDR1 SGHKS, CDR2 YYEKEE (reference sequence). This CDR3 is built from 14 residues. The CDR3 loop reads CASSIRVSTDTQYF.

The chain carries TRBV7-9 and TRBJ2-2. The CDR3 covers 16 residues. From germline, CDR1 is SEHNR and CDR2 FQNEAQ (reference sequence). CDR3 sequence reads: CASSSRDSSNTGELFF.

The chain couples TRBV5-5 to TRBJ2-7; TCRdb gives TRBD1 as the D gene, but with no DNA this cannot be confirmed. Germline V gene lookup returns CDR1 SGHKS and CDR2 YYEKEE (reference sequence). The CDR3 extends over 15 amino acids. CDR3 loop: CASSLGPWDSYEQYF. The complete variable domain, with remaining parts taken from reference TRBV5-5 and TRBJ2-7, reads DAGVTQSPTHLIKTRGQQVTLRCSPISGHKSVSWYQQVLGQGPQFIFQYYEKEERGRGNFPDRFSARQFPNYSSELNVNALLLGDSALYLCASSLGPWDSYEQYFGPGTRLTVT.

This chain connects TRBV7-8 to TRBJ2-5; the D call of TRBD2 rests on TCRdb alone, since no DNA is present to check it. CDR1 and CDR2 from the germline V gene are SGHVS and FQNEAQ. CDR3 length: 15 amino acids. CDR3: CASSLYSGSQETQYF.

J is TRBJ2-7 and V is TRBV20-1; the TCRdb D gene call, TRBD2, has no DNA to confirm it. This CDR3 contains 14 residues. Germline V CDR1 and CDR2: DFQATT, SNEGSKA (reference sequence). CDR3 residues: CSARDLSGSYEQYF.

V and J are TRBV7-9 and TRBJ1-1; the D call from TCRdb, TRBD1, cannot be confirmed without DNA. Germline V gives CDR1 SEHNR, CDR2 FQNEAQ (reference sequence). CDR3 length: 16 residues. The CDR3 loop is CASSFPGDTANTEAFF.

The CDR3 here is CASSPTGVGDGYTF. V usage is TRBV7-9 and J usage is TRBJ1-2; with no DNA, the TCRdb D assignment of TRBD1 cannot be verified. CDR1 SEHNR and CDR2 FQNEAQ come from the germline V gene (reference sequence). This CDR3 has 14 amino acids.

This sequence joins TRBV5-5 and TRBJ2-1. Germline CDR1 is SGHKS and CDR2 is YYEKEE (reference sequence). The CDR3 length is 15 residues. The CDR3 region is CASSDDRSSYNEQFF. Full variable domain (missing parts from reference TRBV5-5 and TRBJ2-1): DAGVTQSPTHLIKTRGQQVTLRCSPISGHKSVSWYQQVLGQGPQFIFQYYEKEERGRGNFPDRFSARQFPNYSSELNVNALLLGDSALYLCASSDDRSSYNEQFFGPGTRLTVL.

The chain couples TRBV7-3 to TRBJ2-7; TCRdb's D call of TRBD2 is untestable without DNA. Germline CDR1 and CDR2: SGHTA and FQGTGA. CDR3 size: 15 residues. The CDR3 here is CASSLSAGGVHEQYF.

V and J are TRBV29-1 and TRBJ1-1. The V gene's germline CDR1 is SQVTM and CDR2 ANQGSEA. The CDR3 length is 11 residues. The CDR3 spells CSVDSYSEAFF.

The genes are TRBV12-3 or TRBV12-4 and TRBJ1-1; TCRdb selects TRBD1, and the lack of DNA leaves this call unchecked. CDR3 length: 15 amino acids. The CDR3 spells CASSLSGAGDAEAFF.

This rearrangement joins TRBV7-8 to TRBJ1-1; absent DNA, TCRdb's TRBD1 call cannot be checked. CDR3 length equals 17 residues. Germline loops: CDR1 SGHVS, CDR2 FQNEAQ. This CDR3 reads CASSLSTGTGVNTEALF.

CDR3 sequence: CASSFDTPTGYEQYF. The gene calls are TRBV5-1 and TRBJ2-7. The CDR3 spans 15 residues. Per germline, CDR1 SGHRS and CDR2 YFSETQ.

The V gene is TRBV5-1, the J gene TRBJ2-1; TCRdb reports TRBD1, a call that lacks DNA to check it against. The V gene's germline CDR1 is SGHRS and CDR2 YFSETQ. This CDR3 is 13 amino acids long. This CDR3 is CASSSTPGGEQFF.

The CDR3 protein is CASRDRGYNRPQHF. The chain couples TRBV6-5 to TRBJ1-5; the TCRdb D gene call, TRBD1, has no DNA to confirm it. CDR1 and CDR2 (germline): MNHEY, SVGAGI. The CDR3 runs 14 residues.